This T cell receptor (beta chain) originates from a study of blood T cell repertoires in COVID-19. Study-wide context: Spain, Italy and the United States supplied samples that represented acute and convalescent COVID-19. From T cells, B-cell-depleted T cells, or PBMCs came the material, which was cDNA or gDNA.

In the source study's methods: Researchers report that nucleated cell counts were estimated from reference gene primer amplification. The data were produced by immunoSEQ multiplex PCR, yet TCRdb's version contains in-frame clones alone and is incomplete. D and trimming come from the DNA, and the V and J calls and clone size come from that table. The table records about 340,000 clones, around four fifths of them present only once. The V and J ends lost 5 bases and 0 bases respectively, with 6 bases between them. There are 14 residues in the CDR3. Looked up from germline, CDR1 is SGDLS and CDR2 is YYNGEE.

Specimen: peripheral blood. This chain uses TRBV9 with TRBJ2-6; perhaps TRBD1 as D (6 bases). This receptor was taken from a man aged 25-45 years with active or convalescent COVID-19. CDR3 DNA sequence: TGTGCCAGCAGAGGGGGCTCTGGGGCCAACGTCCTGACTTTC. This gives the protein CASRGGSGANVLTF.